What follows are 7 T cell receptor beta chains derived from one specimen sequenced in a study of radiotherapy plus CTLA-4 blockade in lung cancer (dated by TCRdb to 2017 to 2018). The receptor library was made with the immunoSEQ multiplex PCR assay. TCRdb mirrors the immuneACCESS table, restricted to in-frame sequences. Some clones are absent from its copies; in checked studies, under half trace to an unresolved V gene, and the reason for the others is unknown. The sample yields around 37,000 clones; roughly 79% were counted once. The ten largest clones add up to approximately 14% of the sample. The sequencing used peripheral blood, collected from a patient treated with radiotherapy plus ipilimumab. These receptors originate from a human donor with non-small cell lung cancer that progressed on radiotherapy plus ipilimumab.

The rearrangement links TRBV7-3 to TRBJ1-1; D is unclear. Per germline, CDR1 SGHTA and CDR2 FQGTGA. This CDR3 is 13 amino acids long. Trimming cost V 5 bases and J 5 bases, with 12 bases left between them. Written as DNA, the CDR3 is TGTGCCAGCAGCCTGGGATATCGGACTGAAGCTTTCTTT. Translating gives CASSLGYRTEAFF.

The chain recombines TRBV11-3 with TRBJ2-3; D unresolved. Germline V gene lookup returns CDR1 SGHNT and CDR2 YENEEA. Trimming took off 4 bases at V and 5 bases at J, with 7 bases between the two ends. This CDR3 contains 12 residues. CDR3: CASSSFGDTQYF. As DNA, the CDR3 is TGTGCCAGCAGCTCCTTCGGAGATACGCAGTATTTT. Full variable domain (remainder filled in from reference TRBV11-3 and TRBJ2-3): EAGVVQSPRYKIIEKKQPVAFWCNPISGHNTLYWYLQNLGQGPELLIRYENEEAVDDSQLPKDRFSAERLKGVDSTLKIQPAELGDSAVYLCASSSFGDTQYFGPGTRLTVL.

The CDR3 DNA sequence: TGTGCCAGCAGAATGGGGGTGGGGACAAACTACCAAGAGACCCAGTACTTC. Its translation is CASRMGVGTNYQETQYF. The V and J genes are TRBV28 and TRBJ2-5; maybe TRBD1 (6 bases). The CDR3 length is 17 residues. V was cut by 6 bases and J by 0 bases, with 20 bases left in between. Germline V gene sequence: CDR1 MDHEN, CDR2 SYDVKM. The whole variable domain, remainder taken from reference TRBV28 and TRBJ2-5, is DVKVTQSSRYLVKRTGEKVFLECVQDMDHENMFWYRQDPGLGLRLIYFSYDVKMKEKGDIPEGYSVSREKKERFSLILESASTNQTSMYLCASRMGVGTNYQETQYFGPGTRLLVL.

The chain employs TRBV18 and TRBJ2-7; 9 positions agree with TRBD1. Germline CDR1 is KGHSH and CDR2 is LQKENI. The J segment lost 4 bases and the V segment lost 3 bases, leaving 4 bases of the junction unmatched. The CDR3 extends over 14 amino acids. The CDR3 reads CASSPDRGGYEQYF. Written as DNA, the CDR3 is TGTGCCAGCTCACCTGACAGGGGGGGATACGAGCAGTACTTC. The full variable domain, in which reference TRBV18 and TRBJ2-7 provide the parts outside the CDR3, is NAGVMQNPRHLVRRRGQEARLRCSPMKGHSHVYWYRQLPEEGLKFMVYLQKENIIDESGMPKERFSAEFPKEGPSILRIQQVVRGDSAAYFCASSPDRGGYEQYFGPGTRLTVT.

This sequence joins TRBV11-3 and TRBJ2-3, with 8 bases lining up with TRBD1. CDR1 and CDR2 from the germline V gene are SGHNT and YENEEA. There are 14 residues in the CDR3. V lost 5 bases and J lost 2; bases outside the gene matches: 3. CDR3 region: CASSAQGATDTQYF. The CDR3 coding sequence is TGTGCCAGCAGCGCCCAGGGGGCCACAGATACGCAGTATTTT.

The chain joins TRBV20-1 to TRBJ1-4, with 7 bases fitting TRBD1. In germline, CDR1 is DFQATT, CDR2 SNEGSKA (reference sequence). The CDR3 contains 11 residues. V shed 6 bases and J 15 bases; nucleotides not matched to a gene: 10. The CDR3 sequence is CSANTQGRLFF. The DNA of the CDR3 is TGCAGTGCCAACACACAGGGGAGGTTGTTTTTT.

The CDR3, as DNA: TGTGCCAGTAGTACCGTCCGAGGGGGTAATTCACCCCTCCACTTT. Translating it yields CASSTVRGGNSPLHF. V is TRBV19 and J is TRBJ1-6; weak D call: TRBD1 (6 bases). Per germline, CDR1 LNHDA and CDR2 SQIVND (reference sequence). The V end lost 4 bases, the J end lost 6 bases, and 13 bases lay between the germline ends. CDR3 length: 15 residues.